The subject of this entry is one TCR beta chain. Its cognate antigen is unknown. Germline CDR1 and CDR2: LNHDA and SQIVND (reference sequence). Trimming cost V 5 bases and J 7 bases; bases outside gene matches: 1. This CDR3 region has 12 residues. The data originate from a study of cytomegalovirus exposure and HLA in healthy donors. Across the whole study: Assignment to the Caucasian-associated ancestry cluster applied to less than 85% of the 300 to 500 genotyped donors. Study-wide points: Common viral pathogens were later found to be apparently linked to several of the most significant clusters. CMV serostatus was the only immune exposure information that was available.

The PCR had 60 Vbeta and 13 Jbeta primers. Here immunoSEQ multiplex PCR was the method, and the copy in TCRdb shows in-frame clones only, minus some. The sample consists of about 180,000 clones, 75% to 80% of them appearing once. This receptor was taken from a middle-aged man in good health and CMV-seropositive. The chain is built from TRBV19 and TRBJ1-2, with TRBD1 matching over 10 bases. Sequenced material: PBMCs. The CDR3 DNA reads TGTGCCAGTAGTGACAGGGGGCCTGGCTACACCTTC. Amino acid sequence: CASSDRGPGYTF.